There are a few counts of the clone carrying this T cell receptor (beta chain). What it binds is unknown. The data were taken from a study of T-cell reconstitution after alpha-beta-depleted transplantation in children. The CDR3 runs 15 residues. Germline CDR1 DFQATT, CDR2 SNEGSKA (reference sequence). Trimming removed 6 bases from V and 0 bases from J, with 15 bases in between. Study conclusions and caveats: After one year, T-cell counts and TCRbeta diversity mostly came from new T cells.

Unique molecular identifiers were used in preparing the TCRbeta library. In TCRdb, the PCR reads were re-called with MiXCR into one record per CDR3 protein. The sample includes hundreds of thousands of distinct CDR3 sequences, 13% seen only once; the top ten take around 2.2%. This chain uses TRBV20-1 with TRBJ2-1; a possible D gene is TRBD2 (6 bases). The TCR originated in a male patient aged 10 to 17 who had a stem cell transplant for acute myeloid leukemia, so the T cells may come from the graft donor. This specimen was PBMCs, mostly from graft donor cells, taken 360 days after TCRalphabeta/CD19-depleted stem cell transplant. The CDR3 region is CSATEERASYNEQFF. The CDR3 DNA follows: TGCAGTGCCACCGAGGAGCGGGCCTCCTACAATGAGCAGTTCTTC.